The 15 T cell receptor beta chains listed next were all sequenced from one sample in a study of somatic mutations in cytotoxic T cells in rheumatoid arthritis. Using immunoSEQ multiplex PCR, the repertoire was profiled, and TCRdb retains in-frame clones only, with some absent. The table lists 20,000 or so clones, around 84% of them singletons. Input material: CD8+ T cells sorted from blood. The receptors come from a woman aged 40 to 50 with rheumatoid arthritis.

The gene calls are TRBV6-5 and TRBJ1-5, with 7 bases identical to TRBD1. Germline V lookup: CDR1 MNHEY, CDR2 SVGAGI. This CDR3 is 14 amino acids long. With 2 bases clipped from V and 5 bases from J, the junction kept 3 bases outside the gene matches. CDR3 amino acids: CASSYGTGDQPQHF. DNA of the CDR3: TGTGCCAGCAGTTACGGTACAGGGGATCAGCCCCAGCATTTT.

The chain employs TRBV2 and TRBJ1-2, with 9 bases that match TRBD1. The CDR3 has 15 amino acids. V gave up 6 bases and J gave up 3 bases; unmatched junction bases: 8. CDR1 is SNHLY, CDR2 FYNNEI, per germline. CDR3 nucleotides: TGTGCCAGCAGCGGGTGGACAGGGGTGCACTATGGCTACACCTTC. The encoded protein is CASSGWTGVHYGYTF.

This chain connects TRBV7-9 to TRBJ2-7, with 7 bases matching TRBD2. V shed 5 bases, J shed 5 bases, and the junction held 12 bases outside the gene matches. The CDR3 is made up of 15 amino acids. Germline-derived CDR1 and CDR2 are SEHNR and FQNEAQ (reference sequence). Written as DNA, the CDR3 is TGTGCCAGCAGCCCCCGGTGGGAGGGAGTCCACGAGCAGTACTTC. This gives the protein CASSPRWEGVHEQYF.

Only one count was recorded for this clone. The chain links TRBV6-1 to TRBJ2-1; a weak D match, TRBD1 (6 bases). This CDR3 contains 12 residues. Trimming cost V 6 bases and J 3 bases, with 6 bases left between them. Germline V gene sequence: CDR1 MNHNS, CDR2 SASEGT. CDR3 nucleotides: TGTGCCAGCAGGGACAGCTACAATGAGCAGTTCTTC. Its translation: CASRDSYNEQFF.

The V gene is TRBV4-2, the J gene TRBJ2-2, with D tentatively TRBD1 (6 bases). CDR1 is LGHNA and CDR2 is YNFKEQ in the germline V gene. Trimming pared 4 bases from V and 1 base from J, leaving 10 bases between. The CDR3 runs to 15 residues. The CDR3 coding sequence is TGTGCCAGCAGCCTCTACAGGGAGAACACCGGGGAGCTGTTTTTT. Protein product: CASSLYRENTGELFF.

This chain uses TRBV29-1 with TRBJ2-5; TRBD1 might be the D (6 bases). Trimming took 4 bases from V and 4 from J, leaving 10 bases between them. Germline V gene data show CDR1 as SQVTM and CDR2 as ANQGSEA. The CDR3 has 12 residues. CDR3 DNA: TGCAGCGTTGCGGACAGTATAGAGACCCAGTACTTC. Translation gives CSVADSIETQYF.

This clone was observed once. The chain combines TRBV2 with TRBJ2-5; the match to TRBD2 covers 9 bases. The CDR3 runs to 16 residues. The germline V gene encodes CDR1 SNHLY and CDR2 FYNNEI. Germline trimming cut 0 bases from V and 5 bases from J; bases unmatched to any gene: 7. This CDR3 is CASSEAFLGTSETQYF. Here the CDR3 DNA reads TGTGCCAGCAGTGAAGCCTTCTTAGGGACTAGCGAGACCCAGTACTTC.

The chain uses TRBV7-9 and TRBJ2-7; D unresolved. The CDR3 loop spans 12 amino acids. Germline lookup yields CDR1 SEHNR and CDR2 FQNEAQ (reference sequence). V shed 5 bases and J shed 5 bases, with 10 bases lying between them. DNA for the CDR3: TGTGCCAGCAGCCCTCATGAGCACGAGCAGTACTTC. It encodes CASSPHEHEQYF.

This chain connects TRBV19 to TRBJ1-5; tentatively, D is TRBD1 (6 bases). Per germline, CDR1 LNHDA and CDR2 SQIVND (reference sequence). Trimming left V 3 bases short and J 6 bases short, with 9 bases between. There are 13 residues in the CDR3. The CDR3 DNA is TGTGCCAGTAGTATCGGGGGGGCTCAGCCCCAGCATTTT. It is translated as CASSIGGAQPQHF.

The sample holds one count of this clone. CDR3 region: CASSPVATAPNEKLFF. The DNA of the CDR3 is TGCGCCAGCAGCCCCGTGGCGACAGCTCCTAATGAAAAACTGTTTTTT. V is TRBV5-1 and J is TRBJ1-4; possibly TRBD1 for D (5 bases). The length of the CDR3 is 16 residues. Per germline, CDR1 SGHRS and CDR2 YFSETQ. V was cut by 4 bases and J by 3 bases, with 16 bases left in between.

The chain couples TRBV9 to TRBJ1-2; perhaps TRBD1 as D (6 bases). The V end was cut by 3 bases, the J end by 1 base, with 7 bases between. Germline V CDR1 and CDR2: SGDLS, YYNGEE. The CDR3 has 13 residues. The CDR3 DNA sequence: TGTGCCAGCAGCGGGACAGATAACTATGGCTACACCTTC. Amino acid sequence: CASSGTDNYGYTF.

This clone occurred a few times. CDR3 DNA sequence: TGCGCCAGCAGCTCTCCGGGACTAGCGGGAGGGGCAGCCTACAATGAGCAGTTCTTC. Encoded protein: CASSSPGLAGGAAYNEQFF. The gene calls are TRBV5-1 and TRBJ2-1; 16 positions match TRBD2. V shed 3 bases, J shed 2 bases, and the junction held 8 bases outside the gene matches. The germline V gene encodes CDR1 SGHRS and CDR2 YFSETQ. CDR3 length equals 19 residues.

This sequence joins TRBV27 and TRBJ1-2; 7 bases line up with TRBD1. The CDR3 has 13 residues. With 5 bases clipped from V and 4 bases from J, the junction kept 4 bases outside the gene matches. Per the germline V gene, CDR1 is MNHEY and CDR2 is SMNVEV (reference sequence). DNA of the CDR3: TGTGCCAGCAGTGAGACAGGGACCTATGGCTACACCTTC. This translates into CASSETGTYGYTF.

The V gene is TRBV10-1, the J gene TRBJ2-1, with 9 positions matching TRBD2. Losses at the gene ends were 0 bases for V and 6 bases for J; bases not matched to a gene: 6. The CDR3 extends over 16 amino acids. CDR1 and CDR2 (germline): WNHNN, SYGVQD (reference sequence). CDR3 DNA: TGCGCCAGCAGTGAGTCGTTAGCGGGGGTATTCAATGAGCAGTTCTTC. Protein product: CASSESLAGVFNEQFF.

This clone turned up a few times. This chain joins TRBV5-5 and TRBJ1-1, with 7 nucleotides matching TRBD1. In germline, CDR1 is SGHKS, CDR2 YYEKEE (reference sequence). J gave up 7 bases and V 4 bases, and 13 bases lay outside the gene matches. This CDR3 contains 15 residues. The CDR3 DNA sequence: TGTGCCAGCAGCCTCGAGACAGGGCTGAGGGGTGAAGCTTTCTTT. Its protein is CASSLETGLRGEAFF.